This TCR beta chain originates from a study of T cells in Graves' hyperthyroidism and ophthalmopathy. Among the patients, aged 18 to 65, hyperthyroidism was newly diagnosed and had lasted under 2 months. Fresh 10 ml peripheral blood yielded PBMCs. This CDR3 region has 16 residues. Trimming cost V 6 bases and J 2 bases; bases outside gene matches: 10. Germline assignment: CDR1 DFQATT and CDR2 SNEGSKA (reference sequence). This clonotype appeared many times. Amplified TCR beta CDR3 regions derived from RNA transcripts. The HTBI primer set was used in a first-round RT-PCR of the TCR CDR3. Each CDR3 protein gets one entry after TCRdb re-called the multiplex PCR reads with MiXCR. The sample records hundreds of thousands of distinct CDR3 sequences, approximately 13% being singletons.

The TCR was taken from a woman between 25 and 40 years old with Graves' hyperthyroidism. The sequencing input was blood. This chain joins TRBV20-1 and TRBJ2-2; 9 bases map to TRBD1. The CDR3 sequence is CSANDRGGPNTGELFF. The CDR3 region has the DNA TGCAGTGCCAATGACAGGGGGGGCCCAAACACCGGGGAGCTGTTTTTT.